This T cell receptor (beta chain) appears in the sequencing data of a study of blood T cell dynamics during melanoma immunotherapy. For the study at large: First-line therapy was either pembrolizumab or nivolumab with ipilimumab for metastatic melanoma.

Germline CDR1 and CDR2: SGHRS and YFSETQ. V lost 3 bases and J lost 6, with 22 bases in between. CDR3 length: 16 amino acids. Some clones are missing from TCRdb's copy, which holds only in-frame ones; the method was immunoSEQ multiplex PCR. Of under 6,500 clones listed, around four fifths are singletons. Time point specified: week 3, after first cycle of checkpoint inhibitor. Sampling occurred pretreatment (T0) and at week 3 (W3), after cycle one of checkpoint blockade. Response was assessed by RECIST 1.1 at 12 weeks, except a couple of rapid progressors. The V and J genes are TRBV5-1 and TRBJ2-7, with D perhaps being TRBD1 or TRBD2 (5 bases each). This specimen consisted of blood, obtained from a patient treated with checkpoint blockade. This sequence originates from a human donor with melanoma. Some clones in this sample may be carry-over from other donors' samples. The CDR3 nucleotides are TGCGCCAGCAGCTACACTCCGGGACCCGAGATGGGCGAGCAGTACTTC. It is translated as CASSYTPGPEMGEQYF.